This T cell receptor (beta chain) was observed in a study of shared clonotypes between healthy human individuals. The germline V gene has CDR1 MNHNS and CDR2 SASEGT. V was pared by 11 bases and J by 1 base, with 12 bases between. The length of the CDR3 is 13 residues. TCRdb's table, derived via immunoSEQ multiplex PCR, lists solely in-frame clones and lacks some. The data show roughly 2.5 million clones, with roughly 92% seen just once and roughly 0.14% held by the top ten. The sample consisted of naive CD4+ T cells sorted from blood. Subset: CD45RA+ positively selected. The chain carries TRBV6-1 and TRBJ1-3; no reliable D call. The clonotype was recovered from a young man in good health. The DNA of the CDR3 is TGTGCCGGATTAGGAGCATCTGGAAACACCATATATTTT. Its protein product is CAGLGASGNTIYF.